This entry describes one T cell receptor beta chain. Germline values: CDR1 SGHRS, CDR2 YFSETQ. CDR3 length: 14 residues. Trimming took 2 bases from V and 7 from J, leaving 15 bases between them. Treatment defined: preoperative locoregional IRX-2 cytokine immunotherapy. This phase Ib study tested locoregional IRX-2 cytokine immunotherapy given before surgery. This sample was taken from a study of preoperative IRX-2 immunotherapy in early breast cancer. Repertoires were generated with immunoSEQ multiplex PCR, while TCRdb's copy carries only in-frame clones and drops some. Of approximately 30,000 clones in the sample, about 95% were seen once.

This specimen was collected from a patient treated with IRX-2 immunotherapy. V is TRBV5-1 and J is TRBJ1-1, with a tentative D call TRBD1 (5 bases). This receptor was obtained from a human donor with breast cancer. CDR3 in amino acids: CASSFGGAGDEAFF. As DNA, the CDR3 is TGCGCCAGCAGCTTTGGTGGGGCCGGGGATGAAGCTTTCTTT.